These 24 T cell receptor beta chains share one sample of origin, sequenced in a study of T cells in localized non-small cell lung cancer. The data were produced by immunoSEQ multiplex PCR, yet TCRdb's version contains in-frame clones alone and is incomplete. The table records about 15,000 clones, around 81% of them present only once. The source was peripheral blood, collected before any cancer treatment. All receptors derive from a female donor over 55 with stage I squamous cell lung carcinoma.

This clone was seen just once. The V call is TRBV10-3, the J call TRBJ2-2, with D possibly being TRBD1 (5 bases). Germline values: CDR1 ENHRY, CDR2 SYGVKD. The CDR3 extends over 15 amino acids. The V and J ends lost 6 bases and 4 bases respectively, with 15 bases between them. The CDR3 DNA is TGTGCCATCAGGGACATCGAAAAGCCCACCGGGGAGCTGTTTTTT. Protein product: CAIRDIEKPTGELFF.

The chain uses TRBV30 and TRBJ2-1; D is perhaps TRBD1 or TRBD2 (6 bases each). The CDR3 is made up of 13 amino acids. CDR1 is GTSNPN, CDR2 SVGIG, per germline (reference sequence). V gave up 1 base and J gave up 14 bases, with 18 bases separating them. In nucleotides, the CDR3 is TGTGCCTGGAGTGCCCAGACAAGGGGGGACAAGTTCTTC. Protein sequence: CAWSAQTRGDKFF.

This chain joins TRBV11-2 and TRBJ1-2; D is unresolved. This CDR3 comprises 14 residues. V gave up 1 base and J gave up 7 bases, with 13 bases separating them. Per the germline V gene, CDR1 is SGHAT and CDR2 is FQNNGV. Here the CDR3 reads CASSLGRVDRGYTF. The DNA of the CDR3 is TGTGCCAGCAGCTTAGGTCGGGTCGATCGTGGCTACACCTTC.

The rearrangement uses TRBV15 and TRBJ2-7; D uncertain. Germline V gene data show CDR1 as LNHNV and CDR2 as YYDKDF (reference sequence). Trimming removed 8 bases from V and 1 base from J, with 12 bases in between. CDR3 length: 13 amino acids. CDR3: CATATGFSYEQYF. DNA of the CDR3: TGTGCCACCGCGACCGGTTTTTCCTACGAGCAGTACTTC.

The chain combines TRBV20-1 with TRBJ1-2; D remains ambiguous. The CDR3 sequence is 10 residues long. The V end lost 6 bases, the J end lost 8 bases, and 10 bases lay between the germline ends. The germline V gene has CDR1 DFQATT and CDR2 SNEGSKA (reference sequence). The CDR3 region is CSAPYSGYTF. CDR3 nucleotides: TGCAGTGCCCCCTACTCCGGCTACACCTTC.

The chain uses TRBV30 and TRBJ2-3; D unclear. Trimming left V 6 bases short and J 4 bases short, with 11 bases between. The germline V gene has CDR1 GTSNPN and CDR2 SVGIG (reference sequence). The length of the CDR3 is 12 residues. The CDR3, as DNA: TGTGCCTGTCCCACGGGTTCAGATACGCAGTATTTT. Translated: CACPTGSDTQYF.

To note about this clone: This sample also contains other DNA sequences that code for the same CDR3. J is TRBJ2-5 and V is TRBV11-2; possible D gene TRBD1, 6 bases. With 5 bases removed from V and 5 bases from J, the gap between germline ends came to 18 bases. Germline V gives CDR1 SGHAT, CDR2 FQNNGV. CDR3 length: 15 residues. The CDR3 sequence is CASSMTGRAVETQYF. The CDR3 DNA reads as TGTGCCAGCAGCATGACAGGCCGGGCCGTTGAGACCCAGTACTTC.

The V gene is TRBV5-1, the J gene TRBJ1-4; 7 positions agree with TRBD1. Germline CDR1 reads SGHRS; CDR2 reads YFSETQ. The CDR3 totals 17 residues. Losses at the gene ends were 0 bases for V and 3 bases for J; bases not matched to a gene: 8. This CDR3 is CASSLALGGGSNEKLFF. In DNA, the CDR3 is TGCGCCAGCAGCTTGGCCCTGGGAGGGGGCTCTAATGAAAAACTGTTTTTT.

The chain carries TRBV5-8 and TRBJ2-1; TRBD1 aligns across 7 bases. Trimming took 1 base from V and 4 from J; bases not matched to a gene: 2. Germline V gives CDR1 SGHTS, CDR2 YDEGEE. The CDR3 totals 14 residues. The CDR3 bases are TGTGCCAGCAGCTTGTGGGACAGATACAATGAGCAGTTCTTC. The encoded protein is CASSLWDRYNEQFF. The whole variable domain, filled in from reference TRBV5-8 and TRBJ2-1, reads EAGVTQSPTHLIKTRGQQATLRCSPISGHTSVYWYQQALGLGLQFLLWYDEGEERNRGNFPPRFSGRQFPNYSSELNVNALELEDSALYLCASSLWDRYNEQFFGPGTRLTVL.

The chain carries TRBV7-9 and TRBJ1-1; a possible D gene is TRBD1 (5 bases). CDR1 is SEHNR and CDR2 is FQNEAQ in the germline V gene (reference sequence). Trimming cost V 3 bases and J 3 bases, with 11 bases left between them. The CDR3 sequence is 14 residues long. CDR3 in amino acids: CASSFSQGDTEAFF. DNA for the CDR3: TGTGCCAGCAGCTTCTCCCAGGGCGACACTGAAGCTTTCTTT.

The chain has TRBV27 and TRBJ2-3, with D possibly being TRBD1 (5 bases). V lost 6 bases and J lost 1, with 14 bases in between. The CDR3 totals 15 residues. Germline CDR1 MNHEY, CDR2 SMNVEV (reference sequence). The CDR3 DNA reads TGTGCCAGCAGGGCAGCAGGGATTCGCACAGATACGCAGTATTTT. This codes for CASRAAGIRTDTQYF.

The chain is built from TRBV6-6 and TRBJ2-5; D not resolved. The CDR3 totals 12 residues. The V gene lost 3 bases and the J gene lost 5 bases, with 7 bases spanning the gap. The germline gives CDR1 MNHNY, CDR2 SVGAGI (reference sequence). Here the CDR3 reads CASSYVAETQYF. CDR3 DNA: TGTGCCAGCAGTTATGTGGCCGAGACCCAGTACTTC.

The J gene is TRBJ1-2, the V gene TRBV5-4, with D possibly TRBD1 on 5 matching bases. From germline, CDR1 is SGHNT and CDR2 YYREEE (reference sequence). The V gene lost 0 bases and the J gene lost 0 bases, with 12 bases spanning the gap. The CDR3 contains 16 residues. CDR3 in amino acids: CASSLGGGSANYGYTF. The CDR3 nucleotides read TGTGCCAGCAGCTTGGGGGGCGGATCGGCTAACTATGGCTACACCTTC. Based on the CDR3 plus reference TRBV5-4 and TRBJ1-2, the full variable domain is ETGVTQSPTHLIKTRGQQVTLRCSSQSGHNTVSWYQQALGQGPQFIFQYYREEENGRGNFPPRFSGLQFPNYSSELNVNALELDDSALYLCASSLGGGSANYGYTFGSGTRLTVV.

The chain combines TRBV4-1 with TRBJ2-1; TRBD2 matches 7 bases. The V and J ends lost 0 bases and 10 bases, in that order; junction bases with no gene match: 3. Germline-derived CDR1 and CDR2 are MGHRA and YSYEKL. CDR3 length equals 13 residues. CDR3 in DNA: TGCGCCAGCAGCCAAGAGCGGGGGAAGGAGCAGTTCTTC. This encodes CASSQERGKEQFF.

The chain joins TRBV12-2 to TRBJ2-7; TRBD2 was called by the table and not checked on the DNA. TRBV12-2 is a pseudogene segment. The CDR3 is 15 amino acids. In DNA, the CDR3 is TGTGCAAGTCGTTGGGGAGTACAGCGAACCTACGAGCAGTACTTC. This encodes CASRWGVQRTYEQYF.

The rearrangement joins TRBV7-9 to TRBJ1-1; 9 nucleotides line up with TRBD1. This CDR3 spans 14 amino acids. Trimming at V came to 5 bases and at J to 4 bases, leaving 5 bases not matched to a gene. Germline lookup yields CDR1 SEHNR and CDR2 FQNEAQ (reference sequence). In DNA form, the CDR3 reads TGTGCCAGCAGCCTCGGACAGGGGATCACTGAAGCTTTCTTT. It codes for CASSLGQGITEAFF.

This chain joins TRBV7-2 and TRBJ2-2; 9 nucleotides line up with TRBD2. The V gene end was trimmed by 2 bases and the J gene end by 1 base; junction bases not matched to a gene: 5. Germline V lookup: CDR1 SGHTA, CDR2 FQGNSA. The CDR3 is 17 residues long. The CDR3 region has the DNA TGTGCCAGCAGCTTACGGTCTAGCGGGATGAACACCGGGGAGCTGTTTTTT. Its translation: CASSLRSSGMNTGELFF. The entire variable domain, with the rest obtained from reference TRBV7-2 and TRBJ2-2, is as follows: GAGVSQSPSNKVTEKGKDVELRCDPISGHTALYWYRQSLGQGLEFLIYFQGNSAPDKSGLPSDRFSAERTGGSVSTLTIQRTQQEDSAVYLCASSLRSSGMNTGELFFGEGSRLTVL.

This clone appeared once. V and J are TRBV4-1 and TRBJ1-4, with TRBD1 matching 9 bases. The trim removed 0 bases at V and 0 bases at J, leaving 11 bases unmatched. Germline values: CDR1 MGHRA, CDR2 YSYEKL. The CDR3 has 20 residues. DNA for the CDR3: TGCGCCAGCAGCCAAGACGCGAGTGACAGGGGGGGAGCAACTAATGAAAAACTGTTTTTT. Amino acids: CASSQDASDRGGATNEKLFF.

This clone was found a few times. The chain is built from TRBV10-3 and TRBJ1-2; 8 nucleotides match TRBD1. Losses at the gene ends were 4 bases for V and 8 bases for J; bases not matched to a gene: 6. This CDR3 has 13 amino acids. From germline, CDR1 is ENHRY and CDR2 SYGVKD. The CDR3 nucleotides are TGTGCCATCAGTGGACCGGACAGGGAGGGCTACACCTTC. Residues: CAISGPDREGYTF.

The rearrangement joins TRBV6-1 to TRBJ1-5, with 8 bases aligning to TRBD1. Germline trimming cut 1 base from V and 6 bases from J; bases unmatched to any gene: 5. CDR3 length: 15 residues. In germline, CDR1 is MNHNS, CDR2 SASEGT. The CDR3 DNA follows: TGTGCCAGCAGTGAAGACACAGGGGGGCGTCAGCCCCAGCATTTT. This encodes CASSEDTGGRQPQHF.

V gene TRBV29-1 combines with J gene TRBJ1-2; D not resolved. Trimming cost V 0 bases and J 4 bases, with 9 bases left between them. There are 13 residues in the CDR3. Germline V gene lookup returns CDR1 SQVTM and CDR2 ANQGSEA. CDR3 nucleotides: TGCAGCGTTGAAGATCAATCCGTCTATGGCTACACCTTC. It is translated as CSVEDQSVYGYTF.

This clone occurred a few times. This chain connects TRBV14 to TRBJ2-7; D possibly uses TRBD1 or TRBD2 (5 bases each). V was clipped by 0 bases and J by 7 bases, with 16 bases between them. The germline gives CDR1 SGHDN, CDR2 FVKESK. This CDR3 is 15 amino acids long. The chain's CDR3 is CASSQERDRAREQYF. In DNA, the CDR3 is TGTGCCAGCAGCCAAGAGAGGGACCGGGCAAGGGAGCAGTACTTC.

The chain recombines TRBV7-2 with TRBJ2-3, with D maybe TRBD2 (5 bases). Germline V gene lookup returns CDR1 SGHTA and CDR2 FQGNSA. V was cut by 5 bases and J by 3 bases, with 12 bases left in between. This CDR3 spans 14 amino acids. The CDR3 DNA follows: TGTGCCAGCAGCCCGGGGTCCCTGACAGATACGCAGTATTTT. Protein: CASSPGSLTDTQYF.

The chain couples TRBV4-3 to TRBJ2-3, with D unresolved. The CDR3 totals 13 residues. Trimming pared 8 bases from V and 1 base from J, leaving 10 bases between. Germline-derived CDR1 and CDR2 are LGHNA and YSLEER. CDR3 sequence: CASAVAGTDTQYF. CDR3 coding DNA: TGCGCCAGCGCGGTGGCAGGCACAGATACGCAGTATTTT.